These 19 T cell receptor beta chains share one sample of origin, sequenced in a study of T cell clonality in common variable immunodeficiency. Sequenced by immunoSEQ multiplex PCR; TCRdb stores in-frame clones only, minus some. This sample comprises some 38,000 clones, none seen once only. The sample comprised peripheral blood mononuclear cells. Receptors originate from a person aged 18 to 75 in good health.

This clone occurred a few times. Sequencing ends 3 residues short of the CDR3 end; the germline J gene provides the rest. V and J are TRBV18 and TRBJ2-4; 11 bases match TRBD2. CDR3 length equals 16 residues. Per the germline V gene, CDR1 is KGHSH and CDR2 is LQKENI. The V segment lost 3 bases and the J segment 3 bases; nucleotides outside the gene matches: 4. CDR3 bases read: TGTGCCAGCTCACCTGTTAGCGGGAGGGGCAAAAACATT. Its protein product is CASSPVSGRGKNI. In full, the CDR3 is CASSPVSGRGKNIQYF.

This clone appeared many times. Read data end 3 residues before the CDR3 end; the end is taken from the germline J gene. The rearrangement uses TRBV30 and TRBJ2-7; TRBD1 matches 8 bases. Germline lookup yields CDR1 GTSNPN and CDR2 SVGIG (reference sequence). V shed 3 bases and J 2 bases; nucleotides not matched to a gene: 9. This CDR3 region has 15 residues. CDR3 bases read: TGTGCCTGGAGACCTGTGGACAGGGCTCCCTACGAG. Translation: CAWRPVDRAPYE. The full CDR3 sequence reads CAWRPVDRAPYEQYF. Full variable domain (outside the CDR3, taken from reference TRBV30 and TRBJ2-7): SQTIHQWPATLVQPVGSPLSLECTVEGTSNPNLYWYRQAAGRGLQLLFYSVGIGQISSEVPQNLSASRPQDRQFILSSKKLLLSDSGFYLCAWRPVDRAPYEQYFGPGTRLTVT.

A remark on this clone: The read is 3 residues too short to cover the CDR3 end, so that end is filled in from the germline J gene. V usage is TRBV30 and J usage is TRBJ1-1; D possibly corresponds to TRBD1 (5 bases). Germline V gene lookup returns CDR1 GTSNPN and CDR2 SVGIG (reference sequence). The CDR3 consists of 13 residues. The sequenced CDR3 bases are TGTGCCTGGAGTGGGGGGGTCGACACTAAG. This translates into CAWSGGVDTK. The complete CDR3 reads CAWSGGVDTKAFF.

Sample share makes this clone medium-sized (0.01 to 0.1%). The CDR3 goes on 3 residues after the read ends, and that part is filled in from the germline J gene. The chain recombines TRBV30 with TRBJ2-6; 7 nucleotides line up with TRBD1. The length of the CDR3 is 17 residues. Trimming at V came to 3 bases and at J to 0 bases, leaving 8 bases not matched to a gene. Germline lookup yields CDR1 GTSNPN and CDR2 SVGIG (reference sequence). The CDR3 reads CAWRRTGDSSGANVLTF. The sequenced part of the CDR3 DNA is TGTGCCTGGAGGAGGACAGGAGACTCCTCTGGGGCCAACGTC.

This clone was observed a few times. The missing CDR3 end, 3 residues past where the read stops, is filled in from the germline J gene. The chain recombines TRBV7-9 with TRBJ1-2; 11 bases are shared with TRBD1. The germline V gene has CDR1 SEHNR and CDR2 FQNEAQ (reference sequence). The CDR3 is 15 amino acids. The sequenced part of the CDR3 DNA is TGTGCCAGCAGCTTAGCCGGACAGGGGGCGTGGGAC. Residues: CASSLAGQGAWD. The whole CDR3 protein reads CASSLAGQGAWDYTF.

This clone was seen only a few times. The CDR3 extends 3 residues past the end of the read, so its final part is completed from the germline J gene. V and J are TRBV11-3 and TRBJ2-7, with TRBD1 as a possible D gene (6 bases). The germline V gene encodes CDR1 SGHNT and CDR2 YENEEA. V lost 5 bases, J lost 4 bases, and 18 bases lay in between. This CDR3 comprises 15 residues. CDR3 residues: CASSQGDNRAYEQYF. The sequenced part of the CDR3 DNA is TGTGCCAGCAGCCAAGGGGACAACAGGGCGTACGAG.

This clone has ten or more counts. The DNA read from the CDR3 is TGTGCCATCAAAGGGGATAACACCGGGGAG. This codes for CAIKGDNTGE. The full CDR3 is CAIKGDNTGELFF. J is TRBJ2-2 and V is TRBV10-3; a possible D gene is TRBD1 (5 bases). The CDR3 extends 3 residues past the end of the read, so its final part is completed from the germline J gene. This CDR3 has 13 residues. Germline V gene lookup returns CDR1 ENHRY and CDR2 SYGVKD. With 7 bases removed from V and 2 bases from J, the gap between germline ends came to 8 bases.

Many counts were recorded for this clone. The read falls 3 residues short of the CDR3 end, and the missing part is taken from the germline J gene. This rearrangement joins TRBV30 to TRBJ1-2; D is unresolved. Germline V gene lookup returns CDR1 GTSNPN and CDR2 SVGIG (reference sequence). V shed 2 bases and J shed 3 bases, with 4 bases lying between them. The CDR3 spans 11 residues. The CDR3 DNA, read in part, is TGTGCCTGGAGTTATGACTATGGC. This codes for CAWSYDYG. The CDR3, in full, reads CAWSYDYGYTF.

This clone occurred a few times. The read is 3 residues too short to cover the CDR3 end, so that end is filled in from the germline J gene. The rearrangement joins TRBV19 to TRBJ1-4; 9 positions match TRBD1. The germline V gene has CDR1 LNHDA and CDR2 SQIVND (reference sequence). The CDR3 runs 14 residues. This chain's CDR3 is CASSRTGVESPLFF. CDR3 DNA, as far as it was read: TGTGCCAGTAGTCGGACAGGGGTCGAGTCACCA.

This clone was seen at least ten times. The read comes to an end 3 residues before the CDR3 does, leaving the germline J gene to fill in the end. The chain couples TRBV30 to TRBJ1-2; D may be TRBD1 (6 bases). Trimming cost V 0 bases and J 4 bases, with 12 bases left between them. The CDR3 sequence is 14 residues long. The germline CDR1 and CDR2 sequences are GTSNPN and SVGIG (reference sequence). The CDR3 loop reads CAWSVGGLGYGYTF. Incomplete CDR3 DNA: TGTGCCTGGAGTGTCGGGGGGCTGGGCTATGGC.

This clone was recorded at least ten times. The read comes to an end 3 residues before the CDR3 does, leaving the germline J gene to fill in the end. The chain recombines TRBV19 with TRBJ2-3, with a tentative D call TRBD2 (6 bases). This CDR3 region has 15 residues. Per the germline V gene, CDR1 is LNHDA and CDR2 is SQIVND (reference sequence). Trimming took 7 bases from V and 1 from J, leaving 15 bases between them. CDR3 sequence reads: CASTFTGTGTDTQYF. Incomplete CDR3 DNA: TGTGCCAGTACCTTTACCGGGACTGGCACAGATACG. Filled out from reference TRBV19 and TRBJ2-3, the complete variable domain reads DGGITQSPKYLFRKEGQNVTLSCEQNLNHDAMYWYRQDPGQGLRLIYYSQIVNDFQKGDIAEGYSVSREKKESFPLTVTSAQKNPTAFYLCASTFTGTGTDTQYFGPGTRLTVL.

This CDR3 is CASSPGTSGTYEQYF. The CDR3 bases that were read are TGTGCCAGCAGCCCCGGGACTAGCGGGACATACGAG. V is TRBV11-1 and J is TRBJ2-7, with TRBD2 identical over 13 bases. The read ends 3 residues shy of where the CDR3 ends; the end is completed using the germline J gene. CDR1 and CDR2 from the germline V gene are SGHAT and FQDESV (reference sequence). The CDR3 extends over 15 amino acids. J lost 4 bases, V lost 5 bases, and 5 bases had no gene match.

This clone was counted only a few times. Read sequence stops 3 residues before the CDR3 end, and the germline J gene provides the missing end. The chain links TRBV2 to TRBJ1-1; TRBD1 aligns across 8 bases. CDR3 length: 14 amino acids. CDR1 SNHLY and CDR2 FYNNEI come from the germline V gene. CDR3 DNA, as far as it was read: TGTGCCAGCAGGAAGGCCCTACAGGACAGGGAC. Translated: CASRKALQDRD. The entire CDR3 sequence reads CASRKALQDRDAFF.

This clone was counted ten times or more. The sequenced fragment ends 3 residues before the CDR3 boundary, so the rest is inferred from the germline J gene. The chain couples TRBV5-1 to TRBJ1-2, with D perhaps matching TRBD1 (5 bases). The CDR3 is 17 residues long. Germline V gene data show CDR1 as SGHRS and CDR2 as YFSETQ. V lost 0 bases, J lost 3 bases, and 18 bases lay in between. Partial CDR3 DNA: TGCGCCAGCAGCTTGGATACCCTTGTGACAGCCGACTATGGC. Residues: CASSLDTLVTADYG. In full, the CDR3 reads CASSLDTLVTADYGYTF.

This clone was counted many times. The read falls 3 residues short of the CDR3 end, and the missing part is taken from the germline J gene. The chain combines TRBV7-3 with TRBJ2-3; 8 nucleotides align to TRBD1. V lost 3 bases to trimming and J lost 2 bases; unmatched junction nucleotides: 1. Germline V lookup: CDR1 SGHTA, CDR2 FQGTGA. This CDR3 comprises 14 residues. The CDR3 loop is CASSLDRVTDTQYF. The covered CDR3 bases are TGTGCCAGCAGCTTGGACAGGGTCACAGATACG.

This clone came up many times. The observed sequence ends 3 residues before the CDR3 terminus, with the missing tail filled in from the germline J gene. The chain employs TRBV5-1 and TRBJ1-5; a weak D match, TRBD1 (6 bases). Trimming removed 4 bases at V and 3 bases at J, with 17 bases between. CDR1 and CDR2 (germline): SGHRS, YFSETQ. This CDR3 is 16 amino acids long. The CDR3 DNA, read in part, is TGCGCCAGCAGCCCCGGAGGGACACTATTCAATCAGCCC. Amino acids: CASSPGGTLFNQP. The entire CDR3 sequence reads CASSPGGTLFNQPQHF. The full variable domain, its missing parts supplied by reference TRBV5-1 and TRBJ1-5, is KAGVTQTPRYLIKTRGQQVTLSCSPISGHRSVSWYQQTPGQGLQFLFEYFSETQRNKGNFPGRFSGRQFSNSRSEMNVSTLELGDSALYLCASSPGGTLFNQPQHFGDGTRLSIL.

This clone was detected many times. The DNA ends 3 residues before the CDR3 does, and the rest of the CDR3 is filled in from the germline J gene. The rearrangement uses TRBV3-1 (or the pseudogene TRBV3-2) and TRBJ2-7; TRBD2 is a possible D gene (6 bases). Per the germline V gene, CDR1 is LGHDT and CDR2 is YNNKEL (reference sequence). This CDR3 is 15 amino acids long. V was pared by 4 bases and J by 6 bases, with 19 bases between. CDR3 loop: CASSRNPGDSSEQYF. The CDR3 bases that were read are TGTGCCAGCAGCCGAAACCCGGGGGATAGCTCCGAG.

This clone was recorded at least ten times. With the read ending 3 residues before the CDR3 end, the germline J gene is used to fill in that end. This chain connects TRBV20-1 to TRBJ2-5; TRBD2 matches 9 bases. CDR1 is DFQATT and CDR2 is SNEGSKA in the germline V gene (reference sequence). This CDR3 contains 16 residues. The V gene end was trimmed by 0 bases and the J gene end by 5 bases; junction bases not matched to a gene: 10. This CDR3 reads CSARDSGRGDRETQYF. The DNA read from the CDR3 is TGCAGTGCTAGAGATAGCGGGAGAGGGGACCGGGAGACC.

This clone was recorded many times. The observed sequence ends 3 residues before the CDR3 terminus, with the missing tail filled in from the germline J gene. This chain uses TRBV13 with TRBJ2-7; 10 bases match TRBD2. The V segment lost 4 bases and the J segment 0 bases; nucleotides outside the gene matches: 0. The CDR3 extends over 14 amino acids. CDR1 is PRHDT and CDR2 is FYEKMQ in the germline V gene (reference sequence). CDR3 loop: CASSSSGSSYEQYF. CDR3 DNA (partial): TGTGCCAGCAGCTCTAGCGGGAGCTCCTACGAG.